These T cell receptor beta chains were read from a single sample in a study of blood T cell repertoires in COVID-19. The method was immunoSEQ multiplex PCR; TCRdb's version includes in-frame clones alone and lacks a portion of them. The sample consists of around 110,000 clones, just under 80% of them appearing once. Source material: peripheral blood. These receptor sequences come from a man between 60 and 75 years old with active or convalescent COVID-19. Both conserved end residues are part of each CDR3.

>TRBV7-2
CASSLVPRDFQETQYF
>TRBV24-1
CATSDYPSGRFSYNEQFF
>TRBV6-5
CASSYSTIYSVEQYF
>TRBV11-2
CASSSSGSPYNEQFF
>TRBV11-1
CASSAEPIPGYEQYF
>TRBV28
CASSLQGLVAYNSPLHF
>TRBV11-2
CASSLGRTGDRSSYEQYF
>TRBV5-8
CASTEDSASNEQFF
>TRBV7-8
CASSLEFWGRHTEAFF
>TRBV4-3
CASSQDGTSGRTDTQYF
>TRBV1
CTSSPRTGTGDYGYTF
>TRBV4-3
CASSQRGSNGYTF
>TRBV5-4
CASSQRGGYGYTF
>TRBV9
CASSVEAGAGDEQFF
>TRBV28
CASSYGRRNQPQHF
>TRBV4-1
CASSQVSGTSGRFLSYEQYF
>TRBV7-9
CASSFYRTSGTKETQYF
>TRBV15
CATSGRGGDDQPQHF
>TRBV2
CASSEGLAGGAYEQYF
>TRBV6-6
CASSYSTGGDYGYTF
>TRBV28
CASSLDRGGTEAFF
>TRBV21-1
CARTLEERGSYNEQFF
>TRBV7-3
CASSLEGQTYNEQFF
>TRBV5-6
CASSRKLAGDGTDTQYF
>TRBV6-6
CASSASGTGLTGELFF
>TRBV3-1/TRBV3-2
CASSQRRAEAFF
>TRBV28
CASSGTGSTEAFF